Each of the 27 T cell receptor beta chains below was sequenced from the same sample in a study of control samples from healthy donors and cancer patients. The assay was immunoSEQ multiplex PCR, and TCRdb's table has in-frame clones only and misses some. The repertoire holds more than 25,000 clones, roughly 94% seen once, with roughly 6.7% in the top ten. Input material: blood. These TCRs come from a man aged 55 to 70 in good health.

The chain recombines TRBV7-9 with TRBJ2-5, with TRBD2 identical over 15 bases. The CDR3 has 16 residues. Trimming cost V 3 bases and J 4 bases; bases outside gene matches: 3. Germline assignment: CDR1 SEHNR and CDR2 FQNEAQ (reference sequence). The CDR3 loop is CASSFSGLAGGETQYF. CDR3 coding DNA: TGTGCCAGCAGCTTCTCGGGACTAGCGGGGGGAGAGACCCAGTACTTC.

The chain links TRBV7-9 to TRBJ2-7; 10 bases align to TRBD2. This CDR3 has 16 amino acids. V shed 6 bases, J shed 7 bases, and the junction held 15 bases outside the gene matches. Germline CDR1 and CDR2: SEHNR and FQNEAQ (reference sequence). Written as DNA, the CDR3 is TGTGCCAGCAGACCCCCGGCTAGCGGGGGCCTTGGAGAGCAGTACTTC. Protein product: CASRPPASGGLGEQYF.

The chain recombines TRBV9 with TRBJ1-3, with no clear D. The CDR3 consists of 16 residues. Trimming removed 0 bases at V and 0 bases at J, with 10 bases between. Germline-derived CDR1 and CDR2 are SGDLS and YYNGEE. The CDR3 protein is CASSVGSGSSGNTIYF. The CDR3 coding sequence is TGTGCCAGCAGCGTAGGTTCAGGTAGCTCTGGAAACACCATATATTTT.

In DNA, the CDR3 is TGTGCCAGCACCCCCCGCGGGGGACAGCCCCAGCATTTT. This translates into CASTPRGGQPQHF. The chain combines TRBV27 with TRBJ1-5, with D possibly matching TRBD1 (5 bases). This CDR3 contains 13 residues. Germline CDR1 and CDR2: MNHEY and SMNVEV (reference sequence). The V gene lost 7 bases and the J gene lost 7 bases, with 14 bases spanning the gap.

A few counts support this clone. The CDR3: CASSPQETQYF. For the CDR3, the DNA is TGTGCCAGCTCACCACAAGAGACCCAGTACTTC. This chain links TRBV18 with TRBJ2-5, with no clear D. The germline gives CDR1 KGHSH, CDR2 LQKENI. This CDR3 contains 11 residues. V dropped 1 base and J dropped 3 bases, with 0 bases sitting between them.

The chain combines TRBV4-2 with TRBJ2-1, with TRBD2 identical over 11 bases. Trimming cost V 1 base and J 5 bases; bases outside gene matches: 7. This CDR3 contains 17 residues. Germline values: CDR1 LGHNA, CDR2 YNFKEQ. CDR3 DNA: TGTGCCAGCAGCCAAGGGTCTAGCGGGGGGTCCGACAATGAGCAGTTCTTC. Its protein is CASSQGSSGGSDNEQFF.

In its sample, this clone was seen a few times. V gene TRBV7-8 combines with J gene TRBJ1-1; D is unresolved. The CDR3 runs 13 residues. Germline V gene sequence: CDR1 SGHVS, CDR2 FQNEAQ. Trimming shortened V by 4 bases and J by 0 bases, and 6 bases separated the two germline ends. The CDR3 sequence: CASSSHLNTEAFF. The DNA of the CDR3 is TGTGCCAGCAGCTCCCACTTGAACACTGAAGCTTTCTTT.

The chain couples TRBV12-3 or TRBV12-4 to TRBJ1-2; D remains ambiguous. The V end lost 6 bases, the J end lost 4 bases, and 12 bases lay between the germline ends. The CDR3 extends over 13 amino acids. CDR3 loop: CASSLQFFYGYTF. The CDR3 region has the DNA TGTGCCAGCAGCCTACAGTTTTTCTATGGCTACACCTTC.

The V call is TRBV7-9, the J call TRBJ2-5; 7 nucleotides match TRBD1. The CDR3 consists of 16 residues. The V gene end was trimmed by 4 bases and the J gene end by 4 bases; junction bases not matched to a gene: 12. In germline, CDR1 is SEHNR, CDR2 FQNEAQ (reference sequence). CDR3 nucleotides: TGTGCCAGCAGCTCGTCAATACAGGGGAGAGGAGAGACCCAGTACTTC. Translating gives CASSSSIQGRGETQYF.

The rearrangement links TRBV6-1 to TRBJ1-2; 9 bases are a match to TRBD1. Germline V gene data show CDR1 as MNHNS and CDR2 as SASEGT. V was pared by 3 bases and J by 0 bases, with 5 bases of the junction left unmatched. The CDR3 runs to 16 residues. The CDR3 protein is CASSEGQGLANYGYTF. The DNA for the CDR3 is TGTGCCAGCAGTGAGGGACAGGGACTAGCTAACTATGGCTACACCTTC.

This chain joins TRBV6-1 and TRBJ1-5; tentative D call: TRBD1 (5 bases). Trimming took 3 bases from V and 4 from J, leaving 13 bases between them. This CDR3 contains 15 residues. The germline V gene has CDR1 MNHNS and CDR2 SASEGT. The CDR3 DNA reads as TGTGCCAGCAGTGACGAGGGACTAAATAATCAGCCCCAGCATTTT. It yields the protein CASSDEGLNNQPQHF.

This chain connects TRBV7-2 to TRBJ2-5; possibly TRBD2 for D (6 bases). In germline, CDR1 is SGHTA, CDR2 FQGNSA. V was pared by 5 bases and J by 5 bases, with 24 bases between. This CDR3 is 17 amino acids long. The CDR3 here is CASSGAGGSRFWETQYF. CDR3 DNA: TGTGCCAGCAGCGGGGCTGGGGGGAGCCGATTCTGGGAGACCCAGTACTTC.

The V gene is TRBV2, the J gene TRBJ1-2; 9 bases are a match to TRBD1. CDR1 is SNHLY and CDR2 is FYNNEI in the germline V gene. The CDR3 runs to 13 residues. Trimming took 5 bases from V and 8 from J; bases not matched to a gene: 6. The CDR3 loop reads CASSPQGAGGYTF. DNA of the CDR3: TGTGCCAGCAGTCCACAGGGGGCGGGAGGCTACACCTTC.

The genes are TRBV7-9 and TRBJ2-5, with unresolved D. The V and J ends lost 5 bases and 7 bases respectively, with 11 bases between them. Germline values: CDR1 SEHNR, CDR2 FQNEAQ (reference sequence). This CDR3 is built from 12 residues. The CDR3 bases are TGTGCCAGCAGCCCCCCCTTAGGGACCCAGTACTTC. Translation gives CASSPPLGTQYF.

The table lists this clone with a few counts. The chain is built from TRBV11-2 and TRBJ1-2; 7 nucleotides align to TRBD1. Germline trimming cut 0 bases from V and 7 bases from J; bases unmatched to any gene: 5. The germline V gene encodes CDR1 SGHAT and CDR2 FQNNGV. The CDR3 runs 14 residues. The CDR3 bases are TGTGCCAGCAGCTTAGACGACAGGGTCGTTGGCTACACCTTC. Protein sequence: CASSLDDRVVGYTF.

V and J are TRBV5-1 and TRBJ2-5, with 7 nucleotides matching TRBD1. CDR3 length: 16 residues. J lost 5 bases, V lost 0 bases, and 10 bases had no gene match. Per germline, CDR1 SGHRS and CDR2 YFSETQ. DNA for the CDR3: TGCGCCAGCAGCTTGGATTCGGCAGGGGGTCTGGAGACCCAGTACTTC. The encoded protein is CASSLDSAGGLETQYF.

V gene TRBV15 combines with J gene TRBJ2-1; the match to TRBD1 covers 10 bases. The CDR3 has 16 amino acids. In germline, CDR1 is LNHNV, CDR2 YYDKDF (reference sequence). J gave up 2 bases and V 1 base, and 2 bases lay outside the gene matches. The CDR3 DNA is TGTGCCACCAGCAGAGCAGGACAGGGGGCCTACAATGAGCAGTTCTTC. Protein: CATSRAGQGAYNEQFF.

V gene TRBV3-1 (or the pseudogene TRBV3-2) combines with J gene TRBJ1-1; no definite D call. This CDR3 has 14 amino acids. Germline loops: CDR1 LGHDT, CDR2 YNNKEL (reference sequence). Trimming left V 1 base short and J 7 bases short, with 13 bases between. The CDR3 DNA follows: TGTGCCAGCAGCCAAGTCGGTACACAAGTTGAAGCTTTCTTT. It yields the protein CASSQVGTQVEAFF.

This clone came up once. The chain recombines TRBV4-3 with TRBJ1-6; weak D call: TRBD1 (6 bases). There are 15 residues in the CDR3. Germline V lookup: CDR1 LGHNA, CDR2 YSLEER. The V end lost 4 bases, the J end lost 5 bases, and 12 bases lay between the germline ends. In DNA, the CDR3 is TGCGCCAGCAGCCTCCGGACAGATAATAATTCACCCCTCCACTTT. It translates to CASSLRTDNNSPLHF.

In DNA form, the CDR3 reads TGTGCCAGCAGCATCACCGGACAGGGGGCGAATGAAAAACTGTTTTTT. This encodes CASSITGQGANEKLFF. The gene calls are TRBV7-9 and TRBJ1-4, with 11 bases matching TRBD1. CDR3 length equals 16 residues. Germline V gene sequence: CDR1 SEHNR, CDR2 FQNEAQ (reference sequence). The junction had 7 bases not matched to a gene; V was cut back by 5 bases and J by 5 bases.

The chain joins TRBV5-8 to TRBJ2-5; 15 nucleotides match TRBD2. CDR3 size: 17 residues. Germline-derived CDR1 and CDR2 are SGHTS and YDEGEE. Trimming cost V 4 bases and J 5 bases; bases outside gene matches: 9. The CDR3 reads CASSPGLAGGRVETQYF. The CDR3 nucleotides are TGTGCCAGCAGCCCGGGACTAGCGGGGGGAAGGGTCGAGACCCAGTACTTC.

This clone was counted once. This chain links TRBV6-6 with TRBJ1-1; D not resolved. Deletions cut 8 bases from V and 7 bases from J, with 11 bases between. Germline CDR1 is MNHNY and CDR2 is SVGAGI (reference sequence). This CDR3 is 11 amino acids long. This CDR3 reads CASRFSGEAFF. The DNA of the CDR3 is TGTGCCAGCCGCTTCTCTGGTGAAGCTTTCTTT.

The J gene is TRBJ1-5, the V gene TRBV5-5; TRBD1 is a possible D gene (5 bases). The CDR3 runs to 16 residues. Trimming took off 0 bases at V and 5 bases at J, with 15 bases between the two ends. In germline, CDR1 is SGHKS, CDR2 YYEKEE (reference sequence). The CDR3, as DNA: TGTGCCAGCAGCTTGGCGGCAGGGACGGCATATCAGCCCCAGCATTTT. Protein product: CASSLAAGTAYQPQHF.

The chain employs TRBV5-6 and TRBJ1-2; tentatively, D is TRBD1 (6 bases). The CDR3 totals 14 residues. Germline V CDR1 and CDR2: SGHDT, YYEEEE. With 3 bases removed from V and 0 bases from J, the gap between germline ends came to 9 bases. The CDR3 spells CASSYRDANYGYTF. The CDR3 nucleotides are TGTGCCAGCAGCTACAGGGATGCTAACTATGGCTACACCTTC.

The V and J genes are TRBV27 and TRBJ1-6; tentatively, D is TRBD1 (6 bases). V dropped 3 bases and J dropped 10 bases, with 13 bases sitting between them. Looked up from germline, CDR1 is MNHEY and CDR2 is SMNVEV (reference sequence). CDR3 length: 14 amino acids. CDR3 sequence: CASSLRGNRSPLHF. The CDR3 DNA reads TGTGCCAGCAGTTTGAGGGGGAACCGGTCACCCCTCCACTTT.

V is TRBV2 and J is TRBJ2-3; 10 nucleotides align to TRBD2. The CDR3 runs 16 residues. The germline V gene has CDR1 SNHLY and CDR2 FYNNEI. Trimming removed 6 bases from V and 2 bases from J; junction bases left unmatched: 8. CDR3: CASSPLLAGATDTQYF. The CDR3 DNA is TGTGCCAGCAGCCCCCTCCTAGCGGGGGCCACAGATACGCAGTATTTT. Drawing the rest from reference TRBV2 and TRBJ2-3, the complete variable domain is EPEVTQTPSHQVTQMGQEVILRCVPISNHLYFYWYRQILGQKVEFLVSFYNNEISEKSEIFDDQFSVERPDGSNFTLKIRSTKLEDSAMYFCASSPLLAGATDTQYFGPGTRLTVL.

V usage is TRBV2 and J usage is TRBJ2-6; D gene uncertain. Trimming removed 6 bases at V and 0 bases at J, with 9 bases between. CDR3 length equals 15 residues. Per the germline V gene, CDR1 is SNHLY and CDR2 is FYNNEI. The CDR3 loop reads CASSPPGSGANVLTF. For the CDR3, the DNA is TGTGCCAGCAGCCCCCCGGGCTCTGGGGCCAACGTCCTGACTTTC.